The sequence of this T cell receptor beta chain was determined in a study of blood T cells in healthy people across ages (dated by TCRdb to the mid-2010s). Context from the whole study: Template switching captured roughly one uniquely barcoded TCR beta cDNA molecule per two T cells in model experiments. Using deep sequencing normalized with unique cDNA molecular identifiers, the study measured how TCR beta repertoire diversity changes with age. Donors of different ages were randomly distributed across sequencing lanes to avoid experimental bias. Two additional independent replicas of 1 million unique cDNA reads from the same blood draw were analyzed for two donors (one aged 18 to 30 and one aged 80 or older). Donors were grouped into four age groups: young (average about 15 years), middle-aged (39), aged (about 60) and long-lived (less than 85).

The 40 or so donors, aged about 6 to 100 years, were systemically healthy Caucasian individuals from Russia. Each donor gave approximately 9.3 milliliters of peripheral blood, collected into EDTA-treated Vacutainer tubes. Ficoll-Paque density-gradient centrifugation was used to isolate PBMCs, with at least 7 million obtained per sample. Trizol reagent was used to extract total RNA from PBMCs, with at least 5 micrograms per sample. For every donor, flow cytometry on a PBMC aliquot measured the percentage of naive CD45RAhigh/CD27high T cells. CDR1 and CDR2 (SNHLY, FYNNEI) derive from the germline V gene. The CDR3 holds 14 amino acids from the cysteine to the phenylalanine. Only the CDR3 portion is preserved as DNA: 42 bases, with reading frame beginning at the first base. Library preparation was by 5' RACE. The run used an Illumina HiSeq 2500. A second PCR of roughly 7 to 11 cycles was performed with a sample-barcoded 5' primer and a J-beta primer mix. A template-switch 5' adaptor carrying 12 random nucleotides introduced a unique molecular identifier onto each TCR beta cDNA molecule. At least 2.5 million CDR3-containing paired-end reads were obtained from each sample. The Mint cDNA synthesis kit, primed by a TRBC-specific oligonucleotide, was used to synthesize first-strand cDNA from all RNA. All cDNA was treated with uracil-DNA glycosylase and then went through a first 18-cycle PCR with the universal primers M1SS and BC2_uni_R. The authors' pipeline ran thus. Normalization of each sample was performed by random selection of 1 million high-quality reads, each carrying a distinct molecular identifier. Instead of being binned into consensus sequences, reads that shared molecular identifiers were thrown out. CDR3 identification, clonotype clustering and error correction used MiTCR with a Q25 quality threshold and the strictest error-elimination algorithm. A nonparametric unseen species model using Euler transformation provided a lower-bound estimate of total TCR beta diversity. The public sequencing data were trimmed at Q25 with fastp and processed into clonotypes with MiXCR by TCRdb, which kept only in-frame beta chains. For every CDR3 protein sequence, its rows merge into one entry that carries the most common genes and DNA. None of the V and J calls come from the authors' own analysis; TCRdb made them. The sample yields hundreds of thousands of distinct CDR3 sequences; roughly 53% were counted once. Approximately 40% of the sample lies in the top ten.

This clonotype was seen only a few times. Its antigen has not been determined. It has no much larger one-base neighbor in the sample; base qualities were not kept. General study outcomes and caveats: Donor CMV infection status was unknown, potentially confounding age-related changes in expanded clonotypes. Because profiling used bulk unsorted PBMCs, naive and antigen-experienced compartments could not be compared conclusively. A strong correlation was found between observed TCR beta diversity and the percentage of naive T cells measured by flow cytometry. Estimates of total diversity based on one million sequenced T cells were regarded as lower bounds and as underestimates. Compared with the aged group, the long-lived group had more naive CD4+ T cells, fewer expanded clones and increased TCR diversity, suggesting age selection. As age increased, observed TCR beta diversity per million T cells dropped in a roughly linear way, and a significant reduction was already evident by age 40.

The sequence was collected from a man aged 55 to 70 in good health. The V and J segments used are TRBV2 and TRBJ2-5; perhaps TRBD2 is the D gene, with 6 bases matching. The J call may be wrong; the DNA end is better matched by TRBJ2-7. Sequences were obtained from blood. The CDR3 loop reads CASSVEREDYEQYF. The DNA sequence follows: TGTGCCAGCAGTGTTGAAAGGGAGGACTACGAGCAGTACTTC.